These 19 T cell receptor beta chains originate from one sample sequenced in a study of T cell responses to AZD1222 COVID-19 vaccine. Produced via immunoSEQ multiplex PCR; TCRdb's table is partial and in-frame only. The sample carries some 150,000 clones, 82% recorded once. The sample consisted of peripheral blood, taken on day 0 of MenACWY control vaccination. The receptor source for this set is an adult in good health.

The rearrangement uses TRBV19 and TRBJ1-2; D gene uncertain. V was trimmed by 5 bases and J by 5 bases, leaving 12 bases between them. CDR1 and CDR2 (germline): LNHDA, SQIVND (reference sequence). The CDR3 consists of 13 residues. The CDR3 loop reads CASSLQVFYGYTF. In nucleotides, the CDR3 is TGTGCCAGTAGTCTGCAGGTTTTTTATGGCTACACCTTC.

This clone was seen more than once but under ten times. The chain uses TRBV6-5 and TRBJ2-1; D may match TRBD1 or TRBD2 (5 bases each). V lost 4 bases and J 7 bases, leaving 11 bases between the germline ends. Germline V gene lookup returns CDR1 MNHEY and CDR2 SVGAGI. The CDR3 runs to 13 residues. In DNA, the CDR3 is TGTGCCAGCAGTTCCTTGGGGGATAATGAGCAGTTCTTC. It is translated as CASSSLGDNEQFF.

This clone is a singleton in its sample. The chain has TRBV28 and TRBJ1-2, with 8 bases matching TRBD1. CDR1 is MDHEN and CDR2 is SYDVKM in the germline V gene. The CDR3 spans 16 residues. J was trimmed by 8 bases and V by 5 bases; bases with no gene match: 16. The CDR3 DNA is TGTGCCAGCAGTCTTACGACAGGGGCGGGTGGGGCCGGCTACACCTTC. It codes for CASSLTTGAGGAGYTF.

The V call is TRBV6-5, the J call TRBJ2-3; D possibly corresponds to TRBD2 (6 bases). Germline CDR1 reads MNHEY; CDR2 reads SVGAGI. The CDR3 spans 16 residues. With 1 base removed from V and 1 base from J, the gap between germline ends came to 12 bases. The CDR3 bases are TGTGCCAGCAGTTACTACCGGCGGGGACGCACAGATACGCAGTATTTT. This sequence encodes CASSYYRRGRTDTQYF.

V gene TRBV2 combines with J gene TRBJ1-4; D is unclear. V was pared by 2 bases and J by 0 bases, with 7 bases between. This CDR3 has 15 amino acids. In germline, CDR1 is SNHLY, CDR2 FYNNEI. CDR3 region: CASSEFGATNEKLFF. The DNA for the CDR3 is TGTGCCAGCAGTGAATTCGGGGCAACTAATGAAAAACTGTTTTTT.

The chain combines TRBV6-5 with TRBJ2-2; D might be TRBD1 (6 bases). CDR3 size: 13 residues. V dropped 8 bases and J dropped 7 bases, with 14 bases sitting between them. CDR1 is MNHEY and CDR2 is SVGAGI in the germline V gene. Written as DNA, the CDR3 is TGTGCCAGCGGGGACAAAGGATACGGGGAGCTGTTTTTT. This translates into CASGDKGYGELFF.

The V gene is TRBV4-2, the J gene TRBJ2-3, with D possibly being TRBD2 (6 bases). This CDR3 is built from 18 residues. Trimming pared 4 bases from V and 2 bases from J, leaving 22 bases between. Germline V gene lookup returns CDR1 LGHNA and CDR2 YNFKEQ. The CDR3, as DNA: TGTGCCAGCAGCCGCCAACCCACCACTAGCAGGCCCACAGATACGCAGTATTTT. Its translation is CASSRQPTTSRPTDTQYF.

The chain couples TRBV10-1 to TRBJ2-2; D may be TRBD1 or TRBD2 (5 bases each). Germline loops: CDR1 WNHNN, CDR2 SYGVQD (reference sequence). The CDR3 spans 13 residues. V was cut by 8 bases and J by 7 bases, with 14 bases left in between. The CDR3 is CASSPGTDGELFF. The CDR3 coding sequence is TGCGCCAGCTCCCCGGGGACCGACGGGGAGCTGTTTTTT.

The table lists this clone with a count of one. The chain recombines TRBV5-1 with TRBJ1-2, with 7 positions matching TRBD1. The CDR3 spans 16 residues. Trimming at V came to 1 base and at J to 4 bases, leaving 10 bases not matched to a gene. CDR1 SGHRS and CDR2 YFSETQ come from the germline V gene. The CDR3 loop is CASSLSGRGMFYGYTF. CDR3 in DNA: TGCGCCAGCAGCTTGTCGGGCAGGGGGATGTTCTATGGCTACACCTTC.

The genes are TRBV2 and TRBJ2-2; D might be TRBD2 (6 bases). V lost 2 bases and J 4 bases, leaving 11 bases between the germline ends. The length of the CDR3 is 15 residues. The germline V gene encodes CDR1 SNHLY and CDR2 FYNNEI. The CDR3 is CASSEQGLGTGELFF. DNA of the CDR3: TGTGCCAGCAGTGAACAGGGACTTGGCACCGGGGAGCTGTTTTTT. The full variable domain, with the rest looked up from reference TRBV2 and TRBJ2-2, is EPEVTQTPSHQVTQMGQEVILRCVPISNHLYFYWYRQILGQKVEFLVSFYNNEISEKSEIFDDQFSVERPDGSNFTLKIRSTKLEDSAMYFCASSEQGLGTGELFFGEGSRLTVL.

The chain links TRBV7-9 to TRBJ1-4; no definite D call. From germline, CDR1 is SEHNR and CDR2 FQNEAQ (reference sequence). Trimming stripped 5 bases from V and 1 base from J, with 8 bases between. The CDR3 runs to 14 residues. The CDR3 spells CASSRGETNEKLFF. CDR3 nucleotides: TGTGCCAGCAGCCGCGGGGAAACTAATGAAAAACTGTTTTTT.

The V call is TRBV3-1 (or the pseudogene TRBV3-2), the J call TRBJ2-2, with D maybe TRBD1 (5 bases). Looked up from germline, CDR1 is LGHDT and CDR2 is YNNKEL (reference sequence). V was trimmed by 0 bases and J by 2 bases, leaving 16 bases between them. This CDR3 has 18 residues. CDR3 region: CASSQDLDTGTNTGELFF. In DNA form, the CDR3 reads TGTGCCAGCAGCCAAGATCTAGATACAGGAACTAACACCGGGGAGCTGTTTTTT.

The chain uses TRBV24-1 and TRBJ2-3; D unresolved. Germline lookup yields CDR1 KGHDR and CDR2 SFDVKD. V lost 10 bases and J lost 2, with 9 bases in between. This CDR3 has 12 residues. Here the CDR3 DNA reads TGTGCCACTCGGAGTAACACAGATACGCAGTATTTT. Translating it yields CATRSNTDTQYF.

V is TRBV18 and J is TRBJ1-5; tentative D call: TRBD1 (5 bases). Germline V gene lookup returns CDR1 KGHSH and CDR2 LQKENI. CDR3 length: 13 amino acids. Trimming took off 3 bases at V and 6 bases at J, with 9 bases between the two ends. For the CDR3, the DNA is TGTGCCAGCTCACCCCAGGGAGGTCAGCCCCAGCATTTT. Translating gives CASSPQGGQPQHF.

In nucleotides, the CDR3 is TGTGCCAGTAGTATATTCCTCGACAGCAATCAGCCCCAGCATTTT. Translated, it gives CASSIFLDSNQPQHF. The V call is TRBV19, the J call TRBJ1-5, with D unresolved. Germline values: CDR1 LNHDA, CDR2 SQIVND (reference sequence). This CDR3 region has 15 residues. V was shortened by 2 bases and J by 1 base, with 9 bases between the two germline ends.

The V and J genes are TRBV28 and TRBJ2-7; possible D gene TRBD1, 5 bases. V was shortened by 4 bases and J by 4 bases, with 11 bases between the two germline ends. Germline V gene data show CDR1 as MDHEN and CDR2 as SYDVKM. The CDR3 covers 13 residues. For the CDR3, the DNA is TGTGCCAGCAGTTCTCCCCAGGGTTACGAGCAGTACGTC. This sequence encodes CASSSPQGYEQYV.

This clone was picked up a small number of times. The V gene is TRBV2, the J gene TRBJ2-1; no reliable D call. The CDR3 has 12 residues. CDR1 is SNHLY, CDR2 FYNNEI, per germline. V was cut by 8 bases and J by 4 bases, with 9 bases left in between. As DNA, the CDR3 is TGTGCCAGCTATGACCATTACAATGAGCAGTTCTTC. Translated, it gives CASYDHYNEQFF.

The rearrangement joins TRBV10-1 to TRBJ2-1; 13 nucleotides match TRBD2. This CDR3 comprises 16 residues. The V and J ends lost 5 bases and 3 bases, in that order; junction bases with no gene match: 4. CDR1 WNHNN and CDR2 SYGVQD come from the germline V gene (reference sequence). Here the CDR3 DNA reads TGCGCCAGCAGTCGGACTAGCGGGGGCCTCTACAATGAGCAGTTCTTC. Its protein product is CASSRTSGGLYNEQFF.

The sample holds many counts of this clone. The CDR3 here is CASSERQGLTLIGGNEQFF. CDR3 nucleotides: TGTGCCAGCAGCGAACGACAGGGGCTTACGCTGATTGGGGGCAATGAGCAGTTCTTC. The chain carries TRBV7-8 and TRBJ2-1; 8 bases agree with TRBD1. CDR1 and CDR2 (germline): SGHVS, FQNEAQ. The CDR3 spans 19 residues. The J segment lost 6 bases and the V segment lost 5 bases, leaving 21 bases of the junction unmatched.